Listed below are T cell receptor beta chains from one sample, sequenced in a study of CD8+CD57+ T cells in acquired aplastic anemia. TCRdb re-analysed the reads in MiXCR, keeping a single row per CDR3 protein. The sample carries about 200,000 distinct CDR3 sequences, 65% recorded once. Sequenced sample: sorted CD4+, CD8+, or CD8+CD57+ T cells (not recorded which) from PBMCs. These receptors came from a human donor with aplastic anemia. CDR3s include the opening cysteine and the closing phenylalanine or tryptophan. The order of the fields is clone size, J gene, D gene, V gene, CDR3 protein, CDR3 DNA. The D gene is left open where the match is weak. Expanded clones get a size class; other rows say once, few or many, or leave the size out.

size: many
J: TRBJ2-5
D: TRBD2
V: TRBV3-1
CDR3: CASALAGHQETQYF
DNA: TGTGCCAGCGCTCTAGCGGGCCACCAAGAGACCCAGTACTTC

size: -
J: TRBJ1-5
D: -
V: TRBV5-6
CDR3: CASSLGHPNQPQHF
DNA: TGTGCCAGCAGCTTGGGACATCCAAATCAGCCCCAGCATTTT

size: -
J: TRBJ2-1
D: -
V: TRBV7-9
CDR3: CAGSLEERPYNEQFF
DNA: TGTGCCGGCAGCTTAGAGGAGAGACCTTACAATGAGCAGTTCTTC

size: -
J: TRBJ1-6
D: -
V: TRBV7-3
CDR3: CASSQEATTGPYSPLHF
DNA: TGTGCCAGCAGCCAAGAAGCAACGACGGGACCATATTCACCCCTCCACTTT

size: -
J: TRBJ2-7
D: -
V: TRBV29-1
CDR3: CSVEFGLSGEQYF
DNA: TGCAGCGTTGAATTCGGACTAAGCGGCGAGCAGTACTTC

size: few
J: TRBJ2-2
D: -
V: TRBV19
CDR3: CASSIVTGELFF
DNA: TGTGCCAGTAGTATAGTTACCGGGGAGCTGTTTTTT

size: few
J: TRBJ2-2
D: TRBD2
V: TRBV7-6
CDR3: CATRELAANTGELFF
DNA: TGTGCCACTCGTGAACTAGCGGCGAACACCGGGGAGCTGTTTTTT

size: -
J: TRBJ1-5
D: TRBD1
V: TRBV25-1
CDR3: CASSGGTGDNQPLHF
DNA: TGTGCCAGCAGTGGGGGGACAGGTGACAATCAGCCCCTGCATTTT

size: -
J: TRBJ2-1
D: -
V: TRBV19
CDR3: CASSIPRGVYNEQFF
DNA: TGTGCCAGTAGTATCCCCCGGGGAGTCTACAATGAGCAGTTCTTC

size: -
J: TRBJ2-7
D: -
V: TRBV19
CDR3: CASSIAGYGTYEQYF
DNA: TGTGCCAGTAGTATAGCGGGATACGGCACTTACGAGCAGTACTTC

size: few
J: TRBJ2-7
D: TRBD1
V: TRBV7-2
CDR3: CASSRPSGGGEQYF
DNA: TGTGCCAGCAGCCGACCATCAGGGGGCGGCGAGCAGTACTTC

size: -
J: TRBJ1-2
D: -
V: TRBV9
CDR3: CASSLTQYGYTF
DNA: TGTGCCAGCAGCCTGACCCAGTATGGCTACACCTTC

size: -
J: TRBJ2-1
D: TRBD2
V: TRBV7-9
CDR3: CASSQASGTTYNEQFF
DNA: TGTGCCAGCAGCCAAGCTAGTGGGACTACCTACAATGAGCAGTTCTTC

size: -
J: TRBJ1-6
D: TRBD1
V: TRBV19
CDR3: CASSILGTGDYSPLHF
DNA: TGTGCCAGTAGTATCCTCGGGACAGGGGACTATTCACCCCTCCACTTT

size: -
J: TRBJ2-1
D: -
V: TRBV9
CDR3: CASSVGTSYNEQFF
DNA: TGTGCCAGCAGCGTTGGGACGTCCTACAATGAGCAGTTCTTC

size: -
J: TRBJ2-7
D: TRBD1
V: TRBV7-6
CDR3: CASSSTAGQGYEQCF
DNA: TGTGCCAGCAGCTCCACGGCGGGACAGGGTTACGAGCAGTGCTTC

size: -
J: TRBJ1-1
D: -
V: TRBV7-9
CDR3: CASLGGGLNTEAFF
DNA: TGTGCCAGCTTGGGGGGGGGGTTGAACACTGAAGCTTTCTTT

size: -
J: TRBJ2-7
D: TRBD2
V: TRBV15
CDR3: CATSREGTNTYEQYF
DNA: TGTGCCACCAGCAGAGAGGGGACTAATACCTACGAGCAGTACTTC

size: -
J: TRBJ2-3
D: -
V: TRBV29-1
CDR3: CSVGGVGRNTDTQYF
DNA: TGCAGCGTTGGGGGGGTCGGGAGAAACACAGATACGCAGTATTTT

size: -
J: TRBJ2-7
D: -
V: TRBV7-9
CDR3: CASSSSATYEQYF
DNA: TGTGCCAGCAGCTCAAGCGCCACCTACGAGCAGTACTTC

size: -
J: TRBJ2-1
D: -
V: TRBV10-3
CDR3: CAIMGSSYNEQFF
DNA: TGTGCCATCATGGGGAGCTCCTACAATGAGCAGTTCTTC

size: -
J: TRBJ2-5
D: -
V: TRBV20-1
CDR3: CSGDRGLAQETQYF
DNA: TGCAGTGGAGATCGGGGACTGGCCCAAGAGACCCAGTACTTC

size: -
J: TRBJ2-7
D: TRBD2
V: TRBV9
CDR3: CASSVTHAGGKNEQYF
DNA: TGTGCCAGCAGCGTAACCCATGCGGGAGGGAAGAACGAGCAGTACTTC

size: -
J: TRBJ2-7
D: TRBD1
V: TRBV20-1
CDR3: CSALDRALSYEQYF
DNA: TGCAGTGCTCTGGACAGGGCTCTCTCCTACGAGCAGTACTTC

size: -
J: TRBJ2-7
D: -
V: TRBV20-1
CDR3: CSASLGYEQYF
DNA: TGCAGTGCTAGCCTTGGCTACGAGCAGTACTTC

size: -
J: TRBJ1-5
D: TRBD1
V: TRBV6-6
CDR3: CASRGQGARQPQHF
DNA: TGTGCCAGCAGGGGACAGGGGGCGCGTCAGCCCCAGCATTTT

size: -
J: TRBJ1-1
D: TRBD1
V: TRBV5-1
CDR3: CASSFRADRGRYTEAFF
DNA: TGCGCCAGCAGCTTTAGGGCCGACAGGGGGCGGTACACTGAAGCTTTCTTT

size: -
J: TRBJ2-7
D: -
V: TRBV24-1
CDR3: CATSETAGARPYEQYF
DNA: TGTGCCACCAGTGAAACGGCAGGGGCTAGACCCTACGAGCAGTACTTC

size: -
J: TRBJ1-1
D: -
V: TRBV19
CDR3: CASTQGRKAFF
DNA: TGTGCCAGTACCCAGGGCAGGAAAGCTTTCTTT

size: -
J: TRBJ2-1
D: -
V: TRBV10-3
CDR3: CASSDESYNEQFF
DNA: TGTGCCAGCAGTGACGAGTCTTACAATGAGCAGTTCTTC

size: -
J: TRBJ2-1
D: TRBD2
V: TRBV20-1
CDR3: CGVAGGLDNEQFF
DNA: TGCGGGGTAGCGGGGGGGCTGGACAATGAGCAGTTCTTC

size: -
J: TRBJ2-2
D: -
V: TRBV12-3/TRBV12-4
CDR3: CASANGPGELFF
DNA: TGTGCCAGCGCCAACGGCCCCGGGGAGCTGTTTTTT

size: -
J: TRBJ2-1
D: -
V: TRBV9
CDR3: CASSVADSSYDEQFF
DNA: TGTGCCAGCAGCGTAGCGGACAGCTCCTACGATGAGCAGTTCTTC

size: -
J: TRBJ1-1
D: -
V: TRBV2
CDR3: CASSGGPNTEAFF
DNA: TGTGCCAGCAGTGGGGGCCCGAACACTGAAGCTTTCTTT

size: many
J: TRBJ2-3
D: -
V: TRBV12-3/TRBV12-4
CDR3: CASSPSGTDTQYF
DNA: TGTGCCAGCAGTCCGTCAGGCACAGATACGCAGTATTTT

size: -
J: TRBJ2-7
D: TRBD2
V: TRBV29-1
CDR3: CSVGLAGRYEQYF
DNA: TGCAGCGTCGGACTAGCGGGGCGCTACGAGCAGTACTTC

size: many
J: TRBJ2-7
D: TRBD1
V: TRBV12-3/TRBV12-4
CDR3: CASSATDRGQEQYF
DNA: TGTGCCAGCAGCGCCACGGACAGGGGGCAAGAGCAGTACTTC

size: -
J: TRBJ2-3
D: -
V: TRBV24-1
CDR3: CATSDLGSTDTQYF
DNA: TGTGCCACCAGTGATTTAGGCAGCACAGATACGCAGTATTTT

size: -
J: TRBJ1-3
D: -
V: TRBV19
CDR3: CASSPNRGPAGNTIYF
DNA: TGTGCCAGTAGTCCTAATCGAGGACCGGCTGGAAACACCATATATTTT

size: once
J: TRBJ2-3
D: -
V: TRBV24-1
CDR3: CATSVPRTSSTDTQYF
DNA: TGTGCCACCAGTGTGCCGAGAACCTCTAGCACAGATACGCAGTATTTT

size: few
J: TRBJ2-7
D: TRBD1
V: TRBV2
CDR3: CANHGTGSREQYF
DNA: TGTGCCAACCATGGGACAGGGTCCCGCGAGCAGTACTTC

size: -
J: TRBJ2-3
D: TRBD1
V: TRBV20-1
CDR3: CSAGTGGRSDTQYF
DNA: TGCAGTGCTGGGACAGGGGGTCGGTCAGATACGCAGTATTTT

size: -
J: TRBJ2-7
D: TRBD2
V: TRBV10-2
CDR3: CASRKELAASEQYF
DNA: TGCGCCAGCAGAAAGGAACTAGCGGCCTCCGAGCAGTACTTC

size: -
J: TRBJ2-5
D: -
V: TRBV5-4
CDR3: CATEGSRGETQYF
DNA: TGTGCCACCGAAGGGTCGCGAGGGGAGACCCAGTACTTC

size: -
J: TRBJ1-6
D: TRBD1
V: TRBV27
CDR3: CASSLDRVSSPLHF
DNA: TGTGCCAGCAGTTTAGACAGGGTTAGTTCACCCCTCCACTTT

size: -
J: TRBJ2-7
D: -
V: TRBV20-1
CDR3: CSAFQVVGYEQYF
DNA: TGCAGTGCTTTCCAGGTGGTGGGATACGAGCAGTACTTC

size: few
J: TRBJ1-5
D: -
V: TRBV20-1
CDR3: CSAIRGSNQPQHF
DNA: TGCAGTGCTATCAGGGGAAGCAATCAGCCCCAGCATTTT

size: -
J: TRBJ2-7
D: TRBD1
V: TRBV20-1
CDR3: CSARGTGQGQTSSYEQYF
DNA: TGCAGTGCTAGAGGGACGGGACAGGGGCAGACCAGCTCCTACGAGCAGTACTTC

size: few
J: TRBJ1-6
D: -
V: TRBV20-1
CDR3: CSASSPGHPSPLHF
DNA: TGCAGTGCCAGCAGCCCGGGACACCCTTCACCCCTCCACTTT

size: once
J: TRBJ1-4
D: -
V: TRBV25-1
CDR3: CASSVHATNEKLFF
DNA: TGTGCCAGCAGTGTACACGCAACTAATGAAAAACTGTTTTTT

size: -
J: TRBJ1-5
D: -
V: TRBV29-1
CDR3: CSVAGIGSNQPQHF
DNA: TGCAGCGTTGCTGGGATCGGTAGCAATCAGCCCCAGCATTTT

size: -
J: TRBJ1-4
D: -
V: TRBV7-2
CDR3: CASSLDRVEEKLFF
DNA: TGTGCCAGCAGCTTAGACAGGGTTGAAGAAAAACTGTTTTTT